Listed below are T cell receptor beta chains from one sample, sequenced in a study of blood T cells in healthy people across ages. TCRdb processed the 5' RACE reads anew with MiXCR; each CDR3 protein has one entry. Found here are roughly 800,000 distinct CDR3 sequences, 20% to 25% of them singletons; the top ten hold approximately 3.7%. These data are also associated with another study on T cells of mothers and their children.

Sequenced sample: blood. Every receptor here comes from a boy younger than 18 in good health. Both conserved end residues are part of each CDR3. D genes are given only for firm matches. Not all rows give a size; the values are once, few, many and, for expanded clones, a class.

v_call,clone_size,d_call,j_call,cdr3_length,cdr3_aa,cdr3_nt
TRBV12-3/TRBV12-4,few,TRBD2,TRBJ2-1,15,CASSRPRTSHNEQFF,TGTGCCAGCAGCCGACCTCGGACTAGTCACAATGAGCAGTTCTTC
TRBV12-3/TRBV12-4,many,TRBD2,TRBJ2-1,12,CASSLRLAGEFF,TGTGCCAGCAGTCTCCGACTAGCTGGGGAGTTCTTC
TRBV7-2,few,.,TRBJ1-2,14,CASSSVTGNYGYTF,TGTGCCAGCAGCTCAGTGACAGGCAATTATGGCTACACCTTC
TRBV6-2/TRBV6-3,few,TRBD2,TRBJ2-1,16,CASRRTSGTTYNEQFF,TGTGCCAGCAGGAGGACTAGCGGAACGACCTACAATGAGCAGTTCTTC
TRBV6-2/TRBV6-3,few,.,TRBJ1-2,15,CASSYPGENNYGYTF,TGTGCCAGCAGTTACCCCGGGGAAAACAACTATGGCTACACCTTC
TRBV29-1,.,.,TRBJ2-2,15,CSAETRDPNTGELFF,TGCAGCGCCGAAACTAGAGATCCTAACACCGGGGAGCTGTTTTTT
TRBV6-5,many,.,TRBJ1-5,15,CASSYSGQLNQPQHF,TGTGCCAGCAGTTACTCTGGACAGCTCAATCAGCCCCAGCATTTT
TRBV15,.,.,TRBJ2-3,16,CATTNLGGSSTDTQYF,TGTGCCACCACTAATCTGGGCGGGTCTAGCACAGATACGCAGTATTTT
TRBV3-1,few,TRBD1,TRBJ1-1,14,CASSQGDRNTEAFF,TGTGCCAGCAGCCAAGGGGACAGAAACACTGAAGCTTTCTTT
TRBV6-5,few,.,TRBJ2-7,15,CASNARDAAYYEQYF,TGTGCCAGCAACGCCCGGGACGCGGCGTATTACGAGCAGTACTTC
TRBV27,few,.,TRBJ2-7,16,CASSLQPGNILYEQYF,TGTGCCAGCAGTTTACAACCCGGGAATATTCTCTACGAGCAGTACTTC
TRBV28,.,.,TRBJ2-2,15,CASSPLFKDTGELFF,TGTGCCAGCAGTCCCCTCTTTAAGGACACCGGGGAGCTGTTTTTT
TRBV28,.,.,TRBJ2-5,14,CASSSRLDEETQYF,TGTGCCAGCAGTTCCCGACTGGATGAAGAGACCCAGTACTTC
TRBV15,few,.,TRBJ2-5,13,CATSGPPEETQYF,TGTGCCACCAGCGGGCCGCCAGAAGAGACCCAGTACTTC
TRBV15,.,TRBD2,TRBJ2-1,16,CATSNLGTSLNTRQFF,TGTGCCACCAGCAACCTTGGGACTAGCCTCAATACAAGGCAGTTCTTC
TRBV12-3/TRBV12-4,.,TRBD1,TRBJ1-1,13,CASSFGQGAGAFF,TGTGCCAGCAGTTTTGGACAGGGGGCTGGAGCTTTCTTT
TRBV4-3,few,TRBD1,TRBJ1-2,16,CASSQEVTGGYYGYTF,TGCGCCAGCAGCCAAGAGGTGACAGGGGGTTACTATGGCTACACCTTC
TRBV20-1,few,.,TRBJ2-7,11,CSPKMGGKQYF,TGCAGTCCAAAAATGGGGGGAAAGCAGTACTTC
TRBV5-1,.,TRBD2,TRBJ2-1,17,CASSLTPGLAFYNEQFF,TGCGCCAGCAGCTTGACGCCGGGACTAGCGTTCTACAATGAGCAGTTCTTC
TRBV29-1,.,.,TRBJ2-7,12,CSGLTIGDEQYF,TGCAGCGGCCTAACGATTGGCGACGAGCAGTACTTC
TRBV12-3/TRBV12-4,.,.,TRBJ2-5,14,CASTLGLLQETQYF,TGTGCCAGCACCTTAGGACTTTTACAAGAGACCCAGTACTTC
TRBV28,many,.,TRBJ2-5,13,CASSLQGGREQYF,TGTGCCAGCAGCCTACAAGGGGGTCGGGAGCAGTACTTC
TRBV7-3,few,TRBD2,TRBJ2-7,15,CASSRVGGEGYEQYF,TGTGCCAGCAGCCGTGTGGGGGGGGAAGGCTACGAGCAGTACTTC
TRBV20-1,few,TRBD1,TRBJ2-5,13,CSASTGGRETRYF,TGCAGTGCTAGCACAGGGGGCCGGGAGACCCGGTACTTC
TRBV7-9,few,.,TRBJ1-1,12,CCSRGVGAEAFF,TGTTGTTCCCGAGGGGTCGGCGCTGAAGCTTTCTTT
TRBV20-1,.,TRBD1,TRBJ2-3,14,CSATSGTGEDTQYF,TGCAGTGCAACGTCCGGGACAGGGGAAGATACGCAGTATTTT
TRBV5-6,once,.,TRBJ2-7,14,CASSPWGGNYEQYF,TGTGCCAGCAGCCCATGGGGCGGGAACTACGAGCAGTACTTC
TRBV28,few,TRBD1,TRBJ1-1,14,CASSWTGTNTEAFF,TGTGCCAGCAGTTGGACAGGGACGAACACTGAAGCTTTCTTT
TRBV19,.,.,TRBJ2-2,14,CASRPPHSTGELFF,TGTGCCAGTAGACCCCCTCATAGTACCGGGGAGCTGTTTTTT
TRBV6-2/TRBV6-3,.,.,TRBJ2-4,11,CASTSGQAQYF,TGTGCCAGTACCTCGGGACAAGCCCAGTACTTC
TRBV27,.,.,TRBJ1-1,13,CASSFLDDNEAFF,TGTGCCAGCAGTTTCCTGGACGACAACGAAGCTTTCTTT
TRBV12-5,few,TRBD1,TRBJ1-1,13,CASGWDRGTEAFF,TGTGCTAGTGGCTGGGACAGGGGGACTGAAGCTTTCTTT
TRBV20-1,.,.,TRBJ1-6,14,CSARDRGSNSPLHF,TGCAGTGCTAGAGATCGGGGCAGCAATTCACCCCTCCACTTT
TRBV7-2,few,TRBD2,TRBJ2-3,15,CASSQSGRPTDTQYF,TGTGCCAGCAGCCAGAGCGGGAGGCCTACAGATACGCAGTATTTT
TRBV28,few,.,TRBJ2-3,18,CASTYHGERLTSTDTQYF,TGTGCCAGCACATATCACGGAGAGCGGTTAACTAGCACAGATACGCAGTATTTT
TRBV29-1,.,.,TRBJ2-2,13,CSVEDLLTGELFF,TGCAGCGTTGAAGATCTCCTCACCGGGGAGCTGTTTTTT
TRBV28,.,.,TRBJ2-5,16,CASTGTSNGFQETQYF,TGTGCCAGCACCGGGACCTCAAACGGTTTCCAAGAGACCCAGTACTTC
TRBV7-3,few,.,TRBJ2-1,17,CASSLRGTWASYNEQFF,TGTGCCAGCAGCTTAAGGGGTACCTGGGCCTCCTACAATGAGCAGTTCTTC
TRBV29-1,few,TRBD2,TRBJ2-3,15,CSVVTSGRRADTQYF,TGCAGCGTGGTTACCAGCGGGAGGCGGGCAGATACGCAGTATTTT
TRBV29-1,.,TRBD1,TRBJ1-1,15,CSVDNGQVADTEAFF,TGCAGCGTTGATAACGGACAGGTAGCGGACACTGAAGCTTTCTTT
TRBV7-3,.,.,TRBJ2-5,13,CASSLIPGDMRYF,TGTGCCAGCAGCTTAATACCAGGGGATATGCGGTACTTC
TRBV20-1,few,.,TRBJ2-7,15,CSATHRGSSSYEQYF,TGCAGTGCTACGCATCGGGGCTCCAGCTCCTACGAGCAGTACTTC